The next 24 T cell receptor beta chains were all read from a single sample in a study of T cells after yellow fever vaccination. TCRdb processed the 5' RACE reads anew with MiXCR; each CDR3 protein has one entry. The table includes some 560,000 distinct CDR3 sequences, under 25% detected once. Material: PBMCs, obtained 15 days after the yellow fever booster vaccination. The receptor source for this set is a man aged 30 to 39 who received the YFV17D yellow fever vaccine.

This clonotype was recorded a few times. This chain uses TRBV20-1 with TRBJ2-5; 12 bases agree with TRBD2. The CDR3 totals 17 residues. The V and J ends lost 5 bases and 2 bases, in that order; junction bases with no gene match: 12. Germline lookup yields CDR1 DFQATT and CDR2 SNEGSKA (reference sequence). Written as DNA, the CDR3 is TGCAGTGCTGTGCCTAGCGGGAGGGTTCTAAAACAAGAGACCCAGTACTTC. Its translation: CSAVPSGRVLKQETQYF.

This clonotype has only a few counts. V usage is TRBV20-1 and J usage is TRBJ2-7; TRBD1 matches at 7 bases. CDR3 length: 13 residues. V lost 5 bases to trimming and J lost 2 bases; unmatched junction nucleotides: 6. Germline assignment: CDR1 DFQATT and CDR2 SNEGSKA (reference sequence). The chain's CDR3 is CSASGQPPYEQYF. CDR3 DNA: TGCAGTGCTTCGGGACAGCCTCCCTACGAGCAGTACTTC.

This clonotype has just a few counts. The chain links TRBV27 to TRBJ2-1, with TRBD2 matching 12 bases. CDR3 length equals 16 residues. The V gene end was trimmed by 5 bases and the J gene end by 4 bases; junction bases not matched to a gene: 6. The germline V gene has CDR1 MNHEY and CDR2 SMNVEV (reference sequence). In DNA, the CDR3 is TGTGCCAGCAGTGCCCTAGCGGGAGGGAATTACAATGAGCAGTTCTTC. Translated, it gives CASSALAGGNYNEQFF.

Only a few counts were recorded for this clonotype. The chain uses TRBV6-5 and TRBJ2-1; 8 nucleotides match TRBD2. Germline V CDR1 and CDR2: MNHEY, SVGAGI. This CDR3 is 14 amino acids long. J was trimmed by 6 bases and V by 0 bases; bases with no gene match: 1. The CDR3 DNA is TGTGCCAGCAGTTACTCGAGCGGGGGCAATGAGCAGTTCTTC. This sequence encodes CASSYSSGGNEQFF.

In this sample, this clonotype turned up a few times. This chain connects TRBV6-5 to TRBJ2-2, with D possibly TRBD2 on 5 matching bases. The CDR3 is 12 residues long. Trimming cost V 6 bases and J 7 bases, with 9 bases left between them. Per germline, CDR1 MNHEY and CDR2 SVGAGI. CDR3 coding DNA: TGTGCCAGCAGGGCAAGCGGCGGGGAGCTGTTTTTT. Amino acid sequence: CASRASGGELFF.

The chain uses TRBV3-1 and TRBJ2-7; TRBD2 matches 8 bases. V trimming: 10 bases; J trimming: 5 bases; junction bases outside the gene matches: 16. The length of the CDR3 is 15 residues. The germline gives CDR1 LGHDT, CDR2 YNNKEL (reference sequence). The CDR3 region has the DNA TGTGCCACTAAGCGGGGCACTAGCGGAACCCACGAGCAGTACTTC. Translation gives CATKRGTSGTHEQYF.

This clonotype was detected a few times. This sequence joins TRBV5-4 and TRBJ2-1; D is tentatively TRBD1 or TRBD2 (6 bases each). CDR1 is SGHNT and CDR2 is YYREEE in the germline V gene (reference sequence). The CDR3 extends over 14 amino acids. V dropped 3 bases and J dropped 4 bases, with 11 bases sitting between them. The CDR3 region has the DNA TGTGCCAGCAGCTCCGGGGGCGCTTACAATGAGCAGTTCTTC. Protein: CASSSGGAYNEQFF.

This clonotype was detected many times. The chain recombines TRBV10-3 with TRBJ2-5; possible D gene TRBD2, 5 bases. Germline CDR1 ENHRY, CDR2 SYGVKD. Trimming took off 0 bases at V and 2 bases at J, with 7 bases between the two ends. The CDR3 runs 14 residues. The CDR3 nucleotides are TGTGCCATCAGTGAGTCTGGAGGACAAGAGACCCAGTACTTC. Translating gives CAISESGGQETQYF.

The CDR3 here is CASSMSPGLNEQFF. In nucleotides, the CDR3 is TGTGCCAGCAGCATGTCGCCAGGGCTGAATGAGCAGTTCTTC. The chain is built from TRBV7-2 and TRBJ2-1; TRBD1 might be the D (5 bases). The V end lost 5 bases, the J end lost 7 bases, and 15 bases lay between the germline ends. The CDR3 contains 14 residues. The germline V gene has CDR1 SGHTA and CDR2 FQGNSA.

In this sample, this clonotype turned up a few times. The DNA of the CDR3 is TGCAGTGCTACTAGCCTCAAGCGGGCCGAGCAGTACTTC. Translation: CSATSLKRAEQYF. The chain combines TRBV20-1 with TRBJ2-7; possible D gene TRBD2, 6 bases. The CDR3 has 13 amino acids. Germline CDR1 reads DFQATT; CDR2 reads SNEGSKA (reference sequence). Deletions cut 4 bases from V and 6 bases from J, with 16 bases between.

This clonotype was observed a handful of times. The genes are TRBV7-6 and TRBJ2-1, with TRBD2 matching over 10 bases. Germline assignment: CDR1 SGHVS and CDR2 FNYEAQ. Trimming at V came to 1 base and at J to 4 bases, leaving 7 bases not matched to a gene. The CDR3 consists of 17 residues. CDR3 nucleotide sequence: TGTGCCAGCAGCTTAGAGGCTAGCGGGAGATTGTACAATGAGCAGTTCTTC. Its translation: CASSLEASGRLYNEQFF. The variable domain in full, with the rest retrieved from reference TRBV7-6 and TRBJ2-1, is GAGVSQSPRYKVTKRGQDVALRCDPISGHVSLYWYRQALGQGPEFLTYFNYEAQQDKSGLPNDRFSAERPEGSISTLTIQRTEQRDSAMYRCASSLEASGRLYNEQFFGPGTRLTVL.

The chain links TRBV23-1 to TRBJ2-5; D call uncertain. TRBV23-1 is recorded as an ORF, its role being uncertain. The CDR3 loop spans 15 amino acids. The V gene lost 7 bases and the J gene lost 1 base, with 16 bases spanning the gap. The CDR3 sequence is CASTPGPGRQETQYF. The CDR3 nucleotides are TGCGCCAGCACCCCTGGACCGGGCCGCCAAGAGACCCAGTACTTC.

The gene calls are TRBV6-5 and TRBJ2-5, with 10 bases matching TRBD2. Germline V CDR1 and CDR2: MNHEY, SVGAGI. CDR3 size: 16 residues. Losses at the gene ends were 4 bases for V and 2 bases for J; bases not matched to a gene: 7. The CDR3 protein is CASSLLGTSAQETQYF. CDR3 nucleotide sequence: TGTGCCAGCAGTTTATTGGGGACTAGCGCTCAAGAGACCCAGTACTTC.

This clonotype was counted between two and nine times. The J gene is TRBJ2-7, the V gene TRBV12-3 or TRBV12-4; 12 positions match TRBD2. This CDR3 has 14 amino acids. The ends lost 6 bases at V and 6 bases at J; junction bases unmatched: 6. CDR3 region: CASRETSGRSEQYF. The CDR3 DNA reads as TGTGCCAGCAGGGAGACTAGCGGGAGAAGCGAGCAGTACTTC.

The genes are TRBV12-3 or TRBV12-4 and TRBJ2-3; TRBD2 is a possible D gene (5 bases). Trimming cost V 5 bases and J 4 bases, with 10 bases left between them. CDR3 length: 13 amino acids. The CDR3 DNA reads as TGTGCCAGCAGTATCCGAGCGGCAGATACGCAGTATTTT. This sequence encodes CASSIRAADTQYF.

The rearrangement uses TRBV5-1 and TRBJ1-3, with D unclear. V lost 0 bases to trimming and J lost 0 bases, with 7 bases between them. The CDR3 runs 15 residues. Germline CDR1 and CDR2: SGHRS and YFSETQ. CDR3 residues: CASSLDPRSGNTIYF. CDR3 DNA: TGCGCCAGCAGCTTGGACCCACGCTCTGGAAACACCATATATTTT.

The chain is built from TRBV7-8 and TRBJ2-7, with 8 bases matching TRBD1. Germline CDR1 is SGHVS and CDR2 is FQNEAQ. The CDR3 loop spans 13 amino acids. The V gene end was trimmed by 5 bases and the J gene end by 4 bases; junction bases not matched to a gene: 4. The CDR3 region has the DNA TGTGCCAGCAGCCCGACAGGGGAGTACGAGCAGTACTTC. This sequence encodes CASSPTGEYEQYF.

This clonotype appeared a few times. This chain uses TRBV7-2 with TRBJ2-1, with 11 bases identical to TRBD2. The CDR3 length is 17 residues. The germline V gene has CDR1 SGHTA and CDR2 FQGNSA. The V segment lost 4 bases and the J segment 4 bases; nucleotides outside the gene matches: 9. The CDR3 region is CASSSPPGLAVYNEQFF. CDR3 DNA sequence: TGTGCCAGCAGCTCACCTCCGGGACTAGCGGTATACAATGAGCAGTTCTTC.

The gene calls are TRBV28 and TRBJ2-3, with no clear D. Trimming removed 6 bases at V and 0 bases at J, with 10 bases between. Germline V gives CDR1 MDHEN, CDR2 SYDVKM. The CDR3 runs 14 residues. DNA of the CDR3: TGTGCCAGCAGCTCCTACCCTAGCACAGATACGCAGTATTTT. This gives the protein CASSSYPSTDTQYF.

This clonotype showed up just a few times. The chain links TRBV29-1 to TRBJ2-7, with a tentative D call TRBD1 (6 bases). V shed 6 bases and J shed 6 bases, with 18 bases lying between them. The CDR3 length is 13 residues. Germline CDR1 SQVTM, CDR2 ANQGSEA. The CDR3 here is CSVVAILGGEQYF. CDR3 nucleotide sequence: TGCAGCGTCGTCGCGATTTTAGGGGGCGAGCAGTACTTC.

The genes are TRBV6-2 or TRBV6-3 and TRBJ2-5; TRBD1 matches at 7 bases. The V and J ends lost 2 bases and 0 bases, in that order; junction bases with no gene match: 3. Germline V gene data show CDR1 as MNHEY and CDR2 as SVGEGT. The CDR3 runs 15 residues. CDR3 DNA sequence: TGTGCCAGCAGTTACGGGGACAGAGACCAAGAGACCCAGTACTTC. Translated: CASSYGDRDQETQYF.

Only a few counts were recorded for this clonotype. This rearrangement joins TRBV20-1 to TRBJ1-1; D gene unclear. The CDR3 has 14 amino acids. Between the trimmed V and J ends, which lost 4 bases and 1 base, there was a span of 13 bases. Germline V gene lookup returns CDR1 DFQATT and CDR2 SNEGSKA (reference sequence). The CDR3 sequence is CSAIVPYENTEAFF. The DNA for the CDR3 is TGCAGTGCTATCGTCCCTTACGAGAACACTGAAGCTTTCTTT.

This chain uses TRBV12-3 or TRBV12-4 with TRBJ2-1; D is possibly TRBD1 or TRBD2 (5 bases each). This CDR3 is 12 amino acids long. V lost 9 bases to trimming and J lost 6 bases, with 12 bases between them. CDR3 sequence reads: CASTPGSNEQFF. The CDR3 coding sequence is TGTGCCAGTACACCAGGGAGCAATGAGCAGTTCTTC.

The chain uses TRBV29-1 and TRBJ1-1; 7 bases are shared with TRBD1. Per the germline V gene, CDR1 is SQVTM and CDR2 is ANQGSEA. The V segment lost 7 bases and the J segment 3 bases; nucleotides outside the gene matches: 5. This CDR3 has 12 residues. Written as DNA, the CDR3 is TGCAGCGGTCGACAGGGAGACACTGAAGCTTTCTTT. Its translation: CSGRQGDTEAFF.